The source of this T cell receptor (beta chain) is a study of T cell repertoires in cytomegalovirus infection. As for the study in general: Alongside well-studied HLA-B-restricted CMV epitopes, recently identified HLA-C-restricted CMV epitopes were also used. A matching HLA type, together with CMV infection, was signaled by public TCR beta signatures.

Deletions cut 2 bases from V and 6 bases from J, with 8 bases between. Germline lookup yields CDR1 DFQATT and CDR2 SNEGSKA (reference sequence). This CDR3 spans 12 amino acids. A word on this clonotype: The antigen remains unidentified.

TCRdb analysed the reads with MiXCR anew, one entry per CDR3 protein. Of about 280,000 distinct CDR3 sequences listed, roughly a fifth are singletons. Overall study findings and caveats: Totalled public TCR beta family frequency picked out people who carried CMV plus the relevant HLA. HLA-C-restricted CMV clonotypes gave the most frequent clonotype in two of eight donors.

The sequencing here drew on cultured PBMCs, taken from culture after CMV antigen stimulation. The sequence came from a human donor in good health (CMV status not recorded). Some clones in this sample may be carry-over from other donors' samples. The rearrangement uses TRBV20-1 and TRBJ1-5, with a tentative D call TRBD1 (5 bases). The CDR3 region is CSARTGTQPQHF. CDR3 in DNA: TGCAGTGCTAGAACCGGGACTCAGCCCCAGCATTTT.